One sample yielded the 18 T cell receptor beta chains listed below, sequenced in a study of T cell responses to AZD1222 COVID-19 vaccine. Method: immunoSEQ multiplex PCR; TCRdb's copy keeps in-frame clones and lacks some. Of 80,000 to 100,000 clones listed, around 90% were seen once; the top ten hold roughly 6%. Sample: peripheral blood, taken on day 0 of AZD1222 vaccination. The receptors come from an adult in good health.

The chain employs TRBV7-3 and TRBJ2-2; weak D call: TRBD1 (5 bases). Germline V gives CDR1 SGHTA, CDR2 FQGTGA. The CDR3 contains 13 residues. Trimming left V 3 bases short and J 4 bases short, with 6 bases between. The CDR3 region is CASSFQGTGELFF. In DNA, the CDR3 is TGTGCCAGCAGCTTCCAGGGCACCGGGGAGCTGTTTTTT.

J is TRBJ2-1 and V is TRBV11-2; TRBD1 matches at 8 bases. V gave up 1 base and J gave up 8 bases; unmatched junction bases: 7. CDR3 length equals 15 residues. Germline V CDR1 and CDR2: SGHAT, FQNNGV. CDR3 coding DNA: TGTGCCAGCAGCTTAGCTCTGGGACAGGTTCATGAGCAGTTCTTC. This encodes CASSLALGQVHEQFF.

The gene calls are TRBV3-1 (or the pseudogene TRBV3-2) and TRBJ2-1, with D tentatively TRBD1 (6 bases). Per germline, CDR1 LGHDT and CDR2 YNNKEL (reference sequence). The CDR3 extends over 17 amino acids. Trimming cost V 2 bases and J 5 bases, with 19 bases left between them. The chain's CDR3 is CASSQIYGGQGNNEQFF. CDR3 nucleotides: TGTGCCAGCAGCCAAATTTACGGCGGGCAGGGGAACAATGAGCAGTTCTTC.

In its sample, this clone was seen once. The chain links TRBV2 to TRBJ1-1; tentatively, D is TRBD1 (5 bases). V lost 5 bases and J 6 bases, leaving 19 bases between the germline ends. The CDR3 is 15 residues long. The germline CDR1 and CDR2 sequences are SNHLY and FYNNEI. In DNA form, the CDR3 reads TGTGCCAGCAGTCCCCGGGACCCGGGAGTCGCTGAAGCTTTCTTT. Its translation is CASSPRDPGVAEAFF.

The chain uses TRBV27 and TRBJ1-3; D not certain. The CDR3 sequence is 15 residues long. V gave up 4 bases and J gave up 0 bases, with 10 bases separating them. The germline gives CDR1 MNHEY, CDR2 SMNVEV (reference sequence). This CDR3 reads CASSSVGGSGNTIYF. CDR3 DNA: TGTGCCAGCAGTTCAGTCGGCGGCTCTGGAAACACCATATATTTT.

The V and J genes are TRBV4-3 and TRBJ1-1, with D perhaps matching TRBD1 (6 bases). Trimming took off 2 bases at V and 1 base at J, with 8 bases between the two ends. This CDR3 spans 14 amino acids. Germline V gene data show CDR1 as LGHNA and CDR2 as YSLEER. CDR3 in amino acids: CASSQLDRNTEAFF. CDR3 in DNA: TGCGCCAGCAGCCAATTGGACAGGAACACTGAAGCTTTCTTT.

The chain recombines TRBV28 with TRBJ1-2, with D perhaps TRBD1 (5 bases). Between the trimmed V and J ends, which lost 2 bases and 4 bases, there was a span of 17 bases. The CDR3 is 16 amino acids. Germline CDR1 and CDR2: MDHEN and SYDVKM. CDR3 bases: TGTGCCAGCAGTTTAAGGCCAGACAGCTTTACCTATGGCTACACCTTC. This encodes CASSLRPDSFTYGYTF.

V is TRBV28 and J is TRBJ1-1; TRBD1 aligns across 7 bases. Trimming cost V 10 bases and J 3 bases; bases outside gene matches: 17. Germline loops: CDR1 MDHEN, CDR2 SYDVKM. This CDR3 is 16 amino acids long. The CDR3 nucleotides read TGTGCCACAACAGTTTGGGCAGGGGGTAAGTACACTGAAGCTTTCTTT. Protein: CATTVWAGGKYTEAFF.

Here the CDR3 DNA reads TGTGCCAGCAGTCTCGCCACGGGGGCCTATGGCTACACCTTC. Protein: CASSLATGAYGYTF. The V gene is TRBV27, the J gene TRBJ1-2, with a weak D call TRBD1 (6 bases). The CDR3 length is 14 residues. Germline-derived CDR1 and CDR2 are MNHEY and SMNVEV (reference sequence). V lost 5 bases to trimming and J lost 4 bases, with 14 bases between them.

V usage is TRBV28 and J usage is TRBJ2-5; TRBD2 agrees at 12 bases. This CDR3 is 18 amino acids long. Germline-derived CDR1 and CDR2 are MDHEN and SYDVKM. With V trimmed by 6 bases and J by 0 bases, 11 bases remained unmatched. Here the CDR3 reads CASRGLAGPGGYQETQYF. The CDR3 coding sequence is TGTGCCAGCAGGGGACTAGCGGGCCCGGGGGGGTACCAAGAGACCCAGTACTTC.

This rearrangement joins TRBV2 to TRBJ1-2; D ambiguous. V was trimmed by 4 bases and J by 2 bases, leaving 8 bases between them. The germline V gene has CDR1 SNHLY and CDR2 FYNNEI. CDR3 length: 13 residues. In DNA, the CDR3 is TGTGCCAGCAGTGCTGCAGAGAACTATGGCTACACCTTC. Protein sequence: CASSAAENYGYTF. The whole variable domain, filled in from reference TRBV2 and TRBJ1-2, reads EPEVTQTPSHQVTQMGQEVILRCVPISNHLYFYWYRQILGQKVEFLVSFYNNEISEKSEIFDDQFSVERPDGSNFTLKIRSTKLEDSAMYFCASSAAENYGYTFGSGTRLTVV.

The J gene is TRBJ2-1, the V gene TRBV20-1, with TRBD2 matching over 14 bases. V trimming: 3 bases; J trimming: 8 bases; junction bases outside the gene matches: 21. CDR3 size: 20 residues. The V gene's germline CDR1 is DFQATT and CDR2 SNEGSKA (reference sequence). The CDR3 nucleotides are TGCAGTGCTAGTGCCCGACTAGCGGGAGGGCCTTCCTTTTCTAACGATGAGCAGTTCTTC. This codes for CSASARLAGGPSFSNDEQFF.

The chain is built from TRBV27 and TRBJ1-3; a possible D gene is TRBD1 (6 bases). V dropped 5 bases and J dropped 4 bases, with 12 bases sitting between them. The CDR3 runs to 14 residues. Germline V gene data show CDR1 as MNHEY and CDR2 as SMNVEV (reference sequence). The CDR3 region has the DNA TGTGCCAGCAGTCTACAGGGAGACGGAAACACCATATATTTT. This sequence encodes CASSLQGDGNTIYF.

The J gene is TRBJ2-7, the V gene TRBV27; no clear D. V was trimmed by 0 bases and J by 6 bases, leaving 9 bases between them. Germline CDR1 and CDR2: MNHEY and SMNVEV (reference sequence). The CDR3 consists of 13 residues. Here the CDR3 DNA reads TGTGCCAGCAGTTTATCGTCGACTTTCGAGCAGTACTTC. This translates into CASSLSSTFEQYF.

This chain connects TRBV20-1 to TRBJ2-7; no reliable D call. The CDR3 spans 10 residues. Germline lookup yields CDR1 DFQATT and CDR2 SNEGSKA (reference sequence). CDR3 region: CSGNWPEQYF. CDR3 DNA sequence: TGCAGCGGAAATTGGCCCGAGCAGTACTTC.

V and J are TRBV6-5 and TRBJ1-1; 8 bases match TRBD1. Per the germline V gene, CDR1 is MNHEY and CDR2 is SVGAGI. The CDR3 loop spans 14 amino acids. Trimming took 6 bases from V and 5 from J; bases not matched to a gene: 8. CDR3 nucleotides: TGTGCCAGCAGCCAGGACAGGGATATAACTGAAGCTTTCTTT. The encoded protein is CASSQDRDITEAFF.

This rearrangement joins TRBV4-3 to TRBJ1-5; weak D call: TRBD1 (5 bases). Germline lookup yields CDR1 LGHNA and CDR2 YSLEER. This CDR3 is built from 15 residues. The V end lost 0 bases, the J end lost 6 bases, and 12 bases lay between the germline ends. CDR3 in DNA: TGCGCCAGCAGCCAAGAATCAGGGCCGGGTCAGCCCCAGCATTTT. Encoded protein: CASSQESGPGQPQHF.

The V and J genes are TRBV16 and TRBJ2-2, with 7 nucleotides matching TRBD1. J lost 4 bases, V lost 4 bases, and 12 bases had no gene match. There are 17 residues in the CDR3. Germline V gives CDR1 KGHSY, CDR2 FQNENV. CDR3 in DNA: TGTGCCAGCAGCCCATTCGACAGGGCCTACGCCACCGGGGAGCTGTTTTTT. Amino acids: CASSPFDRAYATGELFF.